The 28 T cell receptor beta chains given below trace back to one sample, sequenced in a study of T cell repertoires in cytomegalovirus infection. Antigens for these TCRs are unknown. TCRdb processed the reads anew with MiXCR; each CDR3 protein has one entry. The repertoire has around 430,000 distinct CDR3 sequences, 42% of them found once; the top ten carry around 45%. The input for sequencing was cultured PBMCs, taken from culture after CMV antigen stimulation. These receptors were collected from a human donor in good health (CMV status not recorded). Some clones in this sample may be carry-over from other donors' samples.

This clonotype was counted between two and nine times. This chain uses TRBV7-6 with TRBJ2-1; TRBD1 might be the D (5 bases). The CDR3 is 16 residues long. The V and J ends lost 0 bases and 2 bases respectively, with 11 bases between them. CDR1 SGHVS and CDR2 FNYEAQ come from the germline V gene. The CDR3 spells CASSLAPGATYNEQFF. CDR3 bases: TGTGCCAGCAGCTTAGCGCCTGGGGCGACCTACAATGAGCAGTTCTTC.

V and J are TRBV6-1 and TRBJ2-5, with no clear D. This CDR3 has 13 residues. V gave up 2 bases and J gave up 3 bases, with 7 bases separating them. Germline V gene data show CDR1 as MNHNS and CDR2 as SASEGT. The CDR3 DNA reads TGTGCCAGCAGTGAATTTTTCAAAGAGACCCAGTACTTC. Translation gives CASSEFFKETQYF.

The chain employs TRBV6-1 and TRBJ2-3; either TRBD1 or TRBD2 may supply D (5 bases each). This CDR3 region has 14 residues. Trimming pared 5 bases from V and 6 bases from J, leaving 15 bases between. Germline CDR1 MNHNS, CDR2 SASEGT. Written as DNA, the CDR3 is TGTGCCAGCAGTCTGGGACCCGTAGGGGATACGCAGTATTTT. Protein sequence: CASSLGPVGDTQYF.

The rearrangement uses TRBV14 and TRBJ2-1; D gene uncertain. Trimming removed 0 bases from V and 8 bases from J, with 8 bases in between. Germline V gene data show CDR1 as SGHDN and CDR2 as FVKESK. The CDR3 is 13 amino acids. The CDR3 sequence: CASSQDGDYEQFF. The CDR3 DNA is TGTGCCAGCAGCCAAGACGGAGACTATGAGCAGTTCTTC.

The chain uses TRBV5-1 and TRBJ1-2, with D perhaps TRBD1 (5 bases). Germline V lookup: CDR1 SGHRS, CDR2 YFSETQ. The CDR3 length is 14 residues. V dropped 2 bases and J dropped 8 bases, with 16 bases sitting between them. The CDR3 nucleotides are TGCGCCAGCAGCTTCGAAGGGGCTGAATACGGCTACACCTTC. Translating it yields CASSFEGAEYGYTF. Filled out from reference TRBV5-1 and TRBJ1-2, the complete variable domain reads KAGVTQTPRYLIKTRGQQVTLSCSPISGHRSVSWYQQTPGQGLQFLFEYFSETQRNKGNFPGRFSGRQFSNSRSEMNVSTLELGDSALYLCASSFEGAEYGYTFGSGTRLTVV.

The table lists this clonotype with many counts. The chain combines TRBV7-6 with TRBJ2-1, with D hard to call. This CDR3 is 13 amino acids long. CDR1 is SGHVS and CDR2 is FNYEAQ in the germline V gene. The V and J ends lost 6 bases and 8 bases respectively, with 14 bases between them. The CDR3 spells CASSGFRRYEQFF. The CDR3 coding sequence is TGTGCCAGCAGTGGCTTCAGGCGCTATGAGCAGTTCTTC.

This clonotype was counted a few times. The chain is built from TRBV7-2 and TRBJ2-7; D ambiguous. CDR1 SGHTA and CDR2 FQGNSA come from the germline V gene. The CDR3 totals 14 residues. Trimming took 2 bases from V and 4 from J, leaving 12 bases between them. The CDR3 sequence is CASSLWGSRYEQYF. As DNA, the CDR3 is TGTGCCAGCAGCTTATGGGGAAGTAGGTACGAGCAGTACTTC.

The J gene is TRBJ1-1, the V gene TRBV27; 7 bases line up with TRBD1. Trimming took 5 bases from V and 9 from J; bases not matched to a gene: 6. The CDR3 has 12 amino acids. Germline V CDR1 and CDR2: MNHEY, SMNVEV (reference sequence). This CDR3 is CASSPLTGKAFF. The CDR3 nucleotides are TGTGCCAGCAGTCCACTGACAGGGAAAGCTTTCTTT.

This clonotype has a handful of counts. This chain uses TRBV7-2 with TRBJ2-1; 8 bases agree with TRBD2. CDR3 length: 14 amino acids. In germline, CDR1 is SGHTA, CDR2 FQGNSA. Trimming cost V 2 bases and J 9 bases; bases outside gene matches: 6. CDR3 coding DNA: TGTGCCAGCAGCTTAAGGGGACTAGACGGTGAGCAGTTCTTC. Encoded protein: CASSLRGLDGEQFF.

The V call is TRBV6-2 or TRBV6-3, the J call TRBJ2-1; 9 positions match TRBD2. The length of the CDR3 is 13 residues. Germline V lookup: CDR1 MNHEY, CDR2 SVGEGT. V trimming: 5 bases; J trimming: 9 bases; junction bases outside the gene matches: 5. The CDR3 nucleotides are TGTGCCAGCAGTACCCTAGCGGGATCTGAGCAGTTCTTC. It translates to CASSTLAGSEQFF.

CDR3 residues: CASSTPGYGEAFF. The CDR3, as DNA: TGTGCCAGCAGTACTCCAGGCTATGGGGAAGCTTTCTTT. The chain combines TRBV6-1 with TRBJ1-1, with D unresolved. This CDR3 comprises 13 residues. Germline CDR1 and CDR2: MNHNS and SASEGT. V was shortened by 5 bases and J by 8 bases, with 15 bases between the two germline ends.

V is TRBV7-2 and J is TRBJ2-1, with D uncertain. The CDR3 consists of 16 residues. Trimming shortened V by 5 bases and J by 4 bases, and 18 bases separated the two germline ends. Germline loops: CDR1 SGHTA, CDR2 FQGNSA. CDR3 sequence: CASSVGHQFRYNEQFF. CDR3 in DNA: TGTGCCAGCAGCGTAGGGCACCAATTCCGATACAATGAGCAGTTCTTC.

CDR3 region: CASSTPEGDSTDTQYF. CDR3 coding DNA: TGTGCCAGTAGTACCCCAGAAGGGGATAGCACAGATACGCAGTATTTT. V usage is TRBV19 and J usage is TRBJ2-3; TRBD1 is a possible D gene (5 bases). This CDR3 is built from 16 residues. Germline CDR1 is LNHDA and CDR2 is SQIVND (reference sequence). Trimming shortened V by 4 bases and J by 0 bases, and 14 bases separated the two germline ends.

This clonotype was seen repeatedly, ten times or more. The rearrangement joins TRBV7-8 to TRBJ2-3; D is unresolved. The CDR3 loop spans 13 amino acids. Germline CDR1 is SGHVS and CDR2 is FQNEAQ. Trimming took 1 base from V and 4 from J, leaving 6 bases between them. The CDR3 is CASSLVRADTQYF. The CDR3 region has the DNA TGTGCCAGCAGCTTAGTCAGAGCAGATACGCAGTATTTT.

The chain uses TRBV27 and TRBJ2-1, with D perhaps matching TRBD1 or TRBD2 (5 bases each). V was shortened by 7 bases and J by 7 bases, with 35 bases between the two germline ends. The germline V gene has CDR1 MNHEY and CDR2 SMNVEV (reference sequence). There are 20 residues in the CDR3. CDR3 in amino acids: CASKVWGPTPGTALRNEQFF. DNA for the CDR3: TGTGCCAGCAAAGTTTGGGGCCCGACTCCCGGGACGGCCCTAAGGAATGAGCAGTTCTTC.

V is TRBV2 and J is TRBJ2-7; 7 nucleotides line up with TRBD1. The V segment lost 7 bases and the J segment 0 bases; nucleotides outside the gene matches: 9. The CDR3 extends over 15 amino acids. CDR1 and CDR2 from the germline V gene are SNHLY and FYNNEI. CDR3 loop: CASTRGPRSSYEQYF. The DNA of the CDR3 is TGTGCCAGCACGAGGGGGCCCAGGAGCTCCTACGAGCAGTACTTC.

This chain joins TRBV18 and TRBJ2-5; 8 bases align to TRBD2. This CDR3 region has 15 residues. CDR1 is KGHSH and CDR2 is LQKENI in the germline V gene. Trimming cost V 5 bases and J 4 bases; bases outside gene matches: 9. CDR3 in amino acids: CASSNWTSWRETQYF. The DNA for the CDR3 is TGTGCCAGCTCAAACTGGACTAGCTGGCGAGAGACCCAGTACTTC.

This clonotype has more than one count but fewer than ten. V gene TRBV7-2 combines with J gene TRBJ2-1; 9 bases fit TRBD2. V dropped 3 bases and J dropped 8; count of bases not matched to a gene: 8. Per germline, CDR1 SGHTA and CDR2 FQGNSA. This CDR3 has 15 amino acids. CDR3 DNA: TGTGCCAGCAGCTTCGGAGGACTAGCGAGCGATGAGCAGTTCTTC. Translation: CASSFGGLASDEQFF.

This CDR3 is CASRKRDRSYEQYF. The CDR3 coding sequence is TGTGCCAGCAGGAAGCGGGATCGGTCCTACGAGCAGTACTTC. The chain is built from TRBV6-1 and TRBJ2-7, with 7 bases lining up with TRBD2. V gave up 6 bases and J gave up 1 base; unmatched junction bases: 6. CDR3 size: 14 residues. Germline CDR1 reads MNHNS; CDR2 reads SASEGT.

There are many counts of this clonotype. The chain employs TRBV7-2 and TRBJ1-2; possibly TRBD1 for D (5 bases). Germline V gene data show CDR1 as SGHTA and CDR2 as FQGNSA. The CDR3 covers 15 residues. V was shortened by 4 bases and J by 5 bases, with 17 bases between the two germline ends. CDR3 DNA sequence: TGTGCCAGCAGCTGGATCCCAGGAACAGGTTATGGCTACACCTTC. Residues: CASSWIPGTGYGYTF.

The rearrangement uses TRBV28 and TRBJ1-1, with 8 positions matching TRBD1. This CDR3 is built from 14 residues. V shed 6 bases, J shed 2 bases, and the junction held 5 bases outside the gene matches. Germline V gene data show CDR1 as MDHEN and CDR2 as SYDVKM. CDR3 DNA sequence: TGTGCCAGCAGAAACAGGGGGTCTAACACTGAAGCTTTCTTT. Translating it yields CASRNRGSNTEAFF.

V is TRBV7-2 and J is TRBJ1-2, with TRBD1 matching over 10 bases. V dropped 5 bases and J dropped 8; count of bases not matched to a gene: 11. Germline V CDR1 and CDR2: SGHTA, FQGNSA. The CDR3 sequence is 15 residues long. Written as DNA, the CDR3 is TGTGCCAGCAGCGGGACAGGGGACCCTCTCCGGGGCTACACCTTC. It yields the protein CASSGTGDPLRGYTF.

The CDR3 DNA reads TGTGCCAGCAGTCTACGGTTGAGGACAGGGGGCAGGCAGCCCCAGCATTTT. Amino acid sequence: CASSLRLRTGGRQPQHF. V is TRBV2 and J is TRBJ1-5; TRBD1 aligns across 11 bases. Looked up from germline, CDR1 is SNHLY and CDR2 is FYNNEI. This CDR3 spans 17 amino acids. Trimming took 5 bases from V and 7 from J; bases not matched to a gene: 13.

V and J are TRBV6-2 or TRBV6-3 and TRBJ2-1; D gene unclear. The length of the CDR3 is 16 residues. V was shortened by 2 bases and J by 4 bases, with 15 bases between the two germline ends. Germline CDR1 is MNHEY and CDR2 is SVGEGT. CDR3 coding DNA: TGTGCCAGCAGTTACCCACCCCGCCAGTTATACAATGAGCAGTTCTTC. This codes for CASSYPPRQLYNEQFF.

CDR3 protein: CASSYNLETQYF. DNA for the CDR3: TGTGCCAGCAGTTACAACTTGGAGACCCAGTACTTC. The chain uses TRBV6-6 and TRBJ2-5; unclear D gene. Trimming cost V 2 bases and J 5 bases, with 6 bases left between them. The germline V gene encodes CDR1 MNHNY and CDR2 SVGAGI (reference sequence). This CDR3 spans 12 amino acids.

The rearrangement joins TRBV6-8 to TRBJ2-7; TRBD2 matches 9 bases. Looked up from germline, CDR1 is MNHGY and CDR2 is SAAAGT. The CDR3 runs 15 residues. J was trimmed by 6 bases and V by 0 bases; bases with no gene match: 6. The CDR3 loop reads CASSYSAAGGFEQYF. Written as DNA, the CDR3 is TGTGCCAGCAGTTACTCCGCAGCGGGGGGATTCGAGCAGTACTTC.

There are a few counts of this clonotype. The V and J genes are TRBV7-8 and TRBJ2-3; 11 bases are shared with TRBD1. This CDR3 is 13 amino acids long. V shed 5 bases, J shed 6 bases, and the junction held 1 base outside the gene matches. CDR1 and CDR2 from the germline V gene are SGHVS and FQNEAQ. CDR3 sequence: CASSRDRGDTQYF. Written as DNA, the CDR3 is TGTGCCAGCAGCCGGGACAGGGGGGATACGCAGTATTTT.

This clonotype was counted many times. The chain couples TRBV7-2 to TRBJ2-3; 12 positions agree with TRBD2. Unmatched junction bases numbered 6, after V lost 3 bases and J lost 8 bases. This CDR3 is built from 15 residues. CDR1 is SGHTA, CDR2 FQGNSA, per germline. CDR3 in DNA: TGTGCCAGCAGCTTCGCTAGCGGGAGGGCCGGTACGCAGTATTTT. Translated, it gives CASSFASGRAGTQYF.